Here is one T cell receptor beta chain with its context. Germline CDR1 reads DFQATT; CDR2 reads SNEGSKA (reference sequence). V was clipped by 3 bases and J by 6 bases; unmatched bases: 8. This CDR3 region has 14 residues. This sample was taken from a study of blood T cell repertoires in COVID-19. About the study: COVID-19 samples, acute and convalescent, were from the United States, Italy and Spain. PBMCs, B-cell-depleted T cells, or T cells provided the cDNA or gDNA that made up the material.

Some clones are missing from TCRdb's copy, which holds only in-frame ones; the method was immunoSEQ multiplex PCR. The sample lists some 150,000 clones; approximately 86% were seen once. This TCR derives from a human donor in a cohort sampled during active COVID-19. Sequenced input: peripheral blood. The gene calls are TRBV20-1 and TRBJ2-1; 7 nucleotides align to TRBD2. This CDR3 is CSASDPGGFNEQFF. The CDR3 DNA reads TGCAGTGCTAGTGACCCCGGGGGGTTCAATGAGCAGTTCTTC.